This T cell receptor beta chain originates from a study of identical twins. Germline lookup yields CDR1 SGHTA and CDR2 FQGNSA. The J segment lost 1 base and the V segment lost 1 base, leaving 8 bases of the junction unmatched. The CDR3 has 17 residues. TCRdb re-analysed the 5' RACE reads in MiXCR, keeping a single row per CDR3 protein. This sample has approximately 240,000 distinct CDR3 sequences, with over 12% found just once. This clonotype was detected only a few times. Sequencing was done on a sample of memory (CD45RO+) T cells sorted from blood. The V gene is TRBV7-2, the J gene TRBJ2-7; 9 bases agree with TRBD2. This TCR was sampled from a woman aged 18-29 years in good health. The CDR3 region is CASSLGLSGSRSYEQYF. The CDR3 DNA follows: TGTGCCAGCAGCTTAGGGCTTAGCGGGAGTCGGTCCTACGAGCAGTACTTC.